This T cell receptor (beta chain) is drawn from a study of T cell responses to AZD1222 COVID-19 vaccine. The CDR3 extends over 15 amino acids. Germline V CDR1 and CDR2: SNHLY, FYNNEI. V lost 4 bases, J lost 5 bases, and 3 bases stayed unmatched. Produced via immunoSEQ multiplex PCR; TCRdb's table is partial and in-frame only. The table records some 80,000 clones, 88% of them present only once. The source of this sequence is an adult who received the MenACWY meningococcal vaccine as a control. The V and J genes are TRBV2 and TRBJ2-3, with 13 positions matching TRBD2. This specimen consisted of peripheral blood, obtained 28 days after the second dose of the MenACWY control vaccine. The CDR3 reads CASSGTSGGGDTQYF. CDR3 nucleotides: TGTGCCAGCAGTGGGACTAGCGGGGGTGGAGATACGCAGTATTTT.